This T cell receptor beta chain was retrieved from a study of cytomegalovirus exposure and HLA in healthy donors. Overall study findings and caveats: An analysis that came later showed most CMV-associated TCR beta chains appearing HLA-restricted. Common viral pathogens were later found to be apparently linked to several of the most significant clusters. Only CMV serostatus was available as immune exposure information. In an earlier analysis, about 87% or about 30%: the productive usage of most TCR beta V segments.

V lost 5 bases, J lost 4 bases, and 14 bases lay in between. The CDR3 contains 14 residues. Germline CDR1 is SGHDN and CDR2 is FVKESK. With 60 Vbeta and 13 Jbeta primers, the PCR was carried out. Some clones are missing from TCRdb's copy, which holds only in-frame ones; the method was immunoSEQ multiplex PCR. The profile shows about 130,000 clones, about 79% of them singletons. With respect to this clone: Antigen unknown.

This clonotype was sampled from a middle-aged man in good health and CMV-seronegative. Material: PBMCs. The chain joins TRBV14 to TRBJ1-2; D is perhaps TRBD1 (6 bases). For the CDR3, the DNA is TGTGCCAGCAGCGACGACAGGCGAACCTATGGCTACACCTTC. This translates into CASSDDRRTYGYTF.